This T cell receptor beta chain was sequenced during a study of blood T cell repertoires in COVID-19. Study information: The analysed material was cDNA or gDNA that came from T cells, B-cell-depleted T cells, or PBMCs.

Profiled with immunoSEQ multiplex PCR; TCRdb holds only in-frame clones, not every one. The table has a few hundred thousand clones, about four fifths seen once. The CDR3 has 14 residues. Germline CDR1 is LGHDT and CDR2 is YNNKEL (reference sequence). V shed 4 bases and J shed 7 bases, with 16 bases lying between them. This clonotype originated in a woman aged 18-35 years with acute or convalescent COVID-19. The sample was peripheral blood. The rearrangement joins TRBV3-1 (or the pseudogene TRBV3-2) to TRBJ2-5; D is perhaps TRBD2 (6 bases). This CDR3 is CASSRPSTGGTQYF. The CDR3 bases are TGTGCCAGCAGCCGGCCCTCGACCGGGGGGACCCAGTACTTC.